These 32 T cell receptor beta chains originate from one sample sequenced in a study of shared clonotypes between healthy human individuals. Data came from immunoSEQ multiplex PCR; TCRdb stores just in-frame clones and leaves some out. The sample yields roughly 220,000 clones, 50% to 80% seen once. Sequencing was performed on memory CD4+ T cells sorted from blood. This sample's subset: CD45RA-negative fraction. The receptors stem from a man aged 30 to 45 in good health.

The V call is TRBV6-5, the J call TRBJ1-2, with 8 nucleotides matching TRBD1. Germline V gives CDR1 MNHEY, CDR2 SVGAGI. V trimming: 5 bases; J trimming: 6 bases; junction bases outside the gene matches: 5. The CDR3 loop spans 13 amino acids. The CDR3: CASSRLTGDGYTF. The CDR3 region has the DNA TGTGCCAGCAGTAGATTGACAGGGGATGGCTACACCTTC.

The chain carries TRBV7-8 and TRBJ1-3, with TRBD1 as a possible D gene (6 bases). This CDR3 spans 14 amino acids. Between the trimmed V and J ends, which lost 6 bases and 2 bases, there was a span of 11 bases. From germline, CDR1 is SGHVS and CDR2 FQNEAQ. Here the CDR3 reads CASSSRTAGNTIYF. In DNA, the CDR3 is TGTGCCAGCAGTTCTAGGACAGCTGGAAACACCATATATTTT.

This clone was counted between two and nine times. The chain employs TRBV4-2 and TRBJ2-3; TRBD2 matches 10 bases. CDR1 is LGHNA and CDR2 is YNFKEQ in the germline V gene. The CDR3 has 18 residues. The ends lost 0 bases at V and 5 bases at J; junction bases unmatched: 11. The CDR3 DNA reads TGTGCCAGCAGCCAAGAAGGGGCTAGCGGGAGACTGGGAGATACGCAGTATTTT. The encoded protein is CASSQEGASGRLGDTQYF.

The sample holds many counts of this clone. This CDR3 reads CASSEFAGVADTQYF. For the CDR3, the DNA is TGTGCCAGCAGTGAATTTGCGGGAGTGGCAGATACGCAGTATTTT. The rearrangement uses TRBV2 and TRBJ2-3; 7 bases align to TRBD2. The trim removed 2 bases at V and 4 bases at J, leaving 6 bases unmatched. Germline lookup yields CDR1 SNHLY and CDR2 FYNNEI. CDR3 length: 15 amino acids.

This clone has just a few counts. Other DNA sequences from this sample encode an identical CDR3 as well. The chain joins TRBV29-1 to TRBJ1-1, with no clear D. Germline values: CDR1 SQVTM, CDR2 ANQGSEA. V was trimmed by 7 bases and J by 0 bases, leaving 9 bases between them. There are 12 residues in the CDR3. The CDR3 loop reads CSAQEMNTEAFF. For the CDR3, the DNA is TGCAGCGCCCAGGAGATGAACACTGAAGCTTTCTTT.

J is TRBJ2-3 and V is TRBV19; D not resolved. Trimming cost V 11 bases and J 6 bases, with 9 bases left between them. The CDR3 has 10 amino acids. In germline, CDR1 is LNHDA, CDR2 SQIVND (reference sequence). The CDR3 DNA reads TGTGCCGTGGGTGGCGATACGCAGTATTTT. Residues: CAVGGDTQYF. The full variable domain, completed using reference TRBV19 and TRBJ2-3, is DGGITQSPKYLFRKEGQNVTLSCEQNLNHDAMYWYRQDPGQGLRLIYYSQIVNDFQKGDIAEGYSVSREKKESFPLTVTSAQKNPTAFYLCAVGGDTQYFGPGTRLTVL.

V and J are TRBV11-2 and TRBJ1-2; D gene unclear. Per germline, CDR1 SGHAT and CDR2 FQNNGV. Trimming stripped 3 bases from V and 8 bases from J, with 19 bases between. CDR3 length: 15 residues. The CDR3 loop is CASSFMGRPRRGYTF. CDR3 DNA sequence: TGTGCCAGCAGCTTCATGGGCAGGCCAAGGCGGGGCTACACCTTC.

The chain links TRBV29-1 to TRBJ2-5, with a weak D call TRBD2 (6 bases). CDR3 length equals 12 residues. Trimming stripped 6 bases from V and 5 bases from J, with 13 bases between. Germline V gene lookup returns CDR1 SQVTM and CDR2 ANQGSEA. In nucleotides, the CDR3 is TGCAGCGTACAAGATGGGGGGGAGACCCAGTACTTC. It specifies CSVQDGGETQYF.

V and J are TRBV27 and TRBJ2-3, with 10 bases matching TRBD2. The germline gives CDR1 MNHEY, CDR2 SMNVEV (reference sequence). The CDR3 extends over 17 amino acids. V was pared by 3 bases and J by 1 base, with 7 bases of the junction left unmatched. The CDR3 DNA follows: TGTGCCAGCAGTTTGGCAGCGGGAGGGCCGGGCACAGATACGCAGTATTTT. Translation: CASSLAAGGPGTDTQYF.

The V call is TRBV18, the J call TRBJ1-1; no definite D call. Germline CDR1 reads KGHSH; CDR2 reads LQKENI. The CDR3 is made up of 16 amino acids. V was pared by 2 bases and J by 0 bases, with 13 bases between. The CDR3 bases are TGTGCCAGCTCACCAAGTAAATCGGCAATGAACACTGAAGCTTTCTTT. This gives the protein CASSPSKSAMNTEAFF.

CDR3 sequence reads: CATSVGTGDNQPQHF. The CDR3 DNA is TGTGCCACCAGCGTCGGGACAGGGGACAATCAGCCCCAGCATTTT. This rearrangement joins TRBV15 to TRBJ1-5, with 10 nucleotides matching TRBD1. The V segment lost 5 bases and the J segment 3 bases; nucleotides outside the gene matches: 4. The CDR3 sequence is 15 residues long. Looked up from germline, CDR1 is LNHNV and CDR2 is YYDKDF (reference sequence).

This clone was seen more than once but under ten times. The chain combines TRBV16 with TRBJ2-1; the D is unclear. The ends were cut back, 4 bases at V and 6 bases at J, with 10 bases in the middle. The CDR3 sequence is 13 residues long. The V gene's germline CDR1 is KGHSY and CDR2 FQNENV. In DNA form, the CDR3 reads TGTGCCAGCAGCCGGAACAGTGGCAATGAGCAGTTCTTC. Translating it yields CASSRNSGNEQFF.

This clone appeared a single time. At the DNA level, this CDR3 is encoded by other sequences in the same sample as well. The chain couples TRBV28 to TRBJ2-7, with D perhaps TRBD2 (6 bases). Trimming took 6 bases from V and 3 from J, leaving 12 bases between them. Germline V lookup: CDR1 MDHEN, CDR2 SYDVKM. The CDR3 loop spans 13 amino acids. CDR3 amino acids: CASRRGPSYEQYF. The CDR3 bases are TGTGCCAGCAGGCGGGGACCAAGCTACGAGCAGTACTTC.

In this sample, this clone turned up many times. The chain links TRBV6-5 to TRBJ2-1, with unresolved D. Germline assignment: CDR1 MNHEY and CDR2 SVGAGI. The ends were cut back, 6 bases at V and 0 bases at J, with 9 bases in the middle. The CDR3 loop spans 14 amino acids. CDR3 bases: TGTGCCAGCAGGAGGATGAGCTCCTACAATGAGCAGTTCTTC. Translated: CASRRMSSYNEQFF.

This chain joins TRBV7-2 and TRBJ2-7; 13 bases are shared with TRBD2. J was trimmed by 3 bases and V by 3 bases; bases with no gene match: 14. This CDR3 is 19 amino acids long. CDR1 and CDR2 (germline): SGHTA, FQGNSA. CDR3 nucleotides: TGTGCCAGCAGCTTCAGGGGGATAGGACTAGCGGGAGCAAACTACGAGCAGTACTTC. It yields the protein CASSFRGIGLAGANYEQYF.

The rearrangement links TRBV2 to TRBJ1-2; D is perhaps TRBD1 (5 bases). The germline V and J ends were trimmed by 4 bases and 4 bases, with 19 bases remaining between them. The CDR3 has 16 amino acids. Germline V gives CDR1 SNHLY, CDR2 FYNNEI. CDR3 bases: TGTGCCAGCAGTGCACACGGGACGCCAAAGACCTATGGCTACACCTTC. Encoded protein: CASSAHGTPKTYGYTF.

The chain's CDR3 is CASGTGGPSNEQFF. Here the CDR3 DNA reads TGTGCCAGTGGGACGGGAGGGCCCTCTAATGAGCAGTTCTTC. V is TRBV28 and J is TRBJ2-1; 8 bases map to TRBD2. J gave up 7 bases and V 9 bases, and 11 bases lay outside the gene matches. From germline, CDR1 is MDHEN and CDR2 SYDVKM. The CDR3 covers 14 residues.

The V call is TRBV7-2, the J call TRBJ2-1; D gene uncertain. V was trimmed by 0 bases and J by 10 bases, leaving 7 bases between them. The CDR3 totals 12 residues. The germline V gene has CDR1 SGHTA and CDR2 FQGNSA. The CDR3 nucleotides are TGTGCCAGCAGCTTAGCGTTTGGAGAGCAGTTCTTC. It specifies CASSLAFGEQFF.

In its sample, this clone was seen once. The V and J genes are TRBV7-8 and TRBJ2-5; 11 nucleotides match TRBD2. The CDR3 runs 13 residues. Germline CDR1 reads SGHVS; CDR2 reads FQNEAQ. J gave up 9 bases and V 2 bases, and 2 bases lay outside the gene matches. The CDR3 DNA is TGTGCCAGCAGCTTACTGACTAGCGGGGCCCAGTACTTC. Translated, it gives CASSLLTSGAQYF. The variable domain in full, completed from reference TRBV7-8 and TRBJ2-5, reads GAGVSQSPRYKVAKRGQDVALRCDPISGHVSLFWYQQALGQGPEFLTYFQNEAQLDKSGLPSDRFFAERPEGSVSTLKIQRTQQEDSAVYLCASSLLTSGAQYFGPGTRLLVL.

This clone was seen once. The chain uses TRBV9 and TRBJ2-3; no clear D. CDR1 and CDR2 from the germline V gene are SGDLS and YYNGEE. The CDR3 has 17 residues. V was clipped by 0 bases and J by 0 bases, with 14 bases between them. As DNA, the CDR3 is TGTGCCAGCAGCGTAGATTCCCTAGGTTTCAGCACAGATACGCAGTATTTT. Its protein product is CASSVDSLGFSTDTQYF.

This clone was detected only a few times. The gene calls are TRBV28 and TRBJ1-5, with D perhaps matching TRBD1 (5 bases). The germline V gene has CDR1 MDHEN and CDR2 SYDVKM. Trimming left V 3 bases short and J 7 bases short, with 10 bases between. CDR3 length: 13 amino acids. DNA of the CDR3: TGTGCCAGCAGTTTTAGGGGAGGGCAGCCCCAGCATTTT. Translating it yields CASSFRGGQPQHF.

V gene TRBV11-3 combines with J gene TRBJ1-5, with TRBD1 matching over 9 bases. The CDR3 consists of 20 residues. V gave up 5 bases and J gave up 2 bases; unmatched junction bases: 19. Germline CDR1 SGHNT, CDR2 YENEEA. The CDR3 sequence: CASSQPDRGIISWGNQPQHF. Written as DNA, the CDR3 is TGTGCCAGCAGCCAACCCGACAGGGGGATAATAAGCTGGGGCAATCAGCCCCAGCATTTT.

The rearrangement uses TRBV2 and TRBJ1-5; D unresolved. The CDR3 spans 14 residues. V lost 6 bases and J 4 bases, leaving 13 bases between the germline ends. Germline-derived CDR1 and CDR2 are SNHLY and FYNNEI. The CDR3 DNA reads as TGTGCCAGCAGAAAGGACGGAACGAATCAGCCCCAGCATTTT. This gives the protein CASRKDGTNQPQHF. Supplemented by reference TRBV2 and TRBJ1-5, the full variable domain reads EPEVTQTPSHQVTQMGQEVILRCVPISNHLYFYWYRQILGQKVEFLVSFYNNEISEKSEIFDDQFSVERPDGSNFTLKIRSTKLEDSAMYFCASRKDGTNQPQHFGDGTRLSIL.

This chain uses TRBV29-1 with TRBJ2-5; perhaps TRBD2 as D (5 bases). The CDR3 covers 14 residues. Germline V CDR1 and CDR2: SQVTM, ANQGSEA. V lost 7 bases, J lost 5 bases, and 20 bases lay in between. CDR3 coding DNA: TGCAGCGGCACACTATCGGGATTTGCGGAGACCCAGTACTTC. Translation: CSGTLSGFAETQYF.

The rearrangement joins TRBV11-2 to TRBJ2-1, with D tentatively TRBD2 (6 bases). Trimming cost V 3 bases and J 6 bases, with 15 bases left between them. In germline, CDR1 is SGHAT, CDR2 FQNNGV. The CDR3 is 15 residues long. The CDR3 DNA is TGTGCCAGCAGCTTCCAGTGGGAGGCGGCCAATGAGCAGTTCTTC. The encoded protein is CASSFQWEAANEQFF. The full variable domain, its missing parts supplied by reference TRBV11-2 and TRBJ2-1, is EAGVAQSPRYKIIEKRQSVAFWCNPISGHATLYWYQQILGQGPKLLIQFQNNGVVDDSQLPKDRFSAERLKGVDSTLKIQPAKLEDSAVYLCASSFQWEAANEQFFGPGTRLTVL.

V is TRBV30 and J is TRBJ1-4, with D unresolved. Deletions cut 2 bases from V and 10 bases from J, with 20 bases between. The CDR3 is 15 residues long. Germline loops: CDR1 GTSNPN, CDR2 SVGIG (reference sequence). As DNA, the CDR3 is TGTGCCTGGAGTAATTTTCATCTAGGGATCCGAAAACTGTTTTTT. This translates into CAWSNFHLGIRKLFF. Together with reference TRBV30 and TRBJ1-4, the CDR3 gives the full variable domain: SQTIHQWPATLVQPVGSPLSLECTVEGTSNPNLYWYRQAAGRGLQLLFYSVGIGQISSEVPQNLSASRPQDRQFILSSKKLLLSDSGFYLCAWSNFHLGIRKLFFGSGTQLSVL.

CDR3 protein: CASSVGLAGGMPQYF. The CDR3 DNA reads TGTGCCAGCAGTGTGGGTCTGGCGGGAGGGATGCCCCAGTACTTC. J is TRBJ2-5 and V is TRBV25-1, with 9 bases that match TRBD2. Germline assignment: CDR1 MGHDK and CDR2 SYGVNS. The junction had 12 bases not matched to a gene; V was cut back by 4 bases and J by 9 bases. This CDR3 has 15 amino acids.

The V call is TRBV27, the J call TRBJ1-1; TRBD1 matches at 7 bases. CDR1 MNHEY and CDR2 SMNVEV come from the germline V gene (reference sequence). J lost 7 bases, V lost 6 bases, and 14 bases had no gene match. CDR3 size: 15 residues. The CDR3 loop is CASSARTGRVDEAFF. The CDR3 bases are TGTGCCAGCAGCGCGCGGACAGGTCGGGTGGATGAAGCTTTCTTT.

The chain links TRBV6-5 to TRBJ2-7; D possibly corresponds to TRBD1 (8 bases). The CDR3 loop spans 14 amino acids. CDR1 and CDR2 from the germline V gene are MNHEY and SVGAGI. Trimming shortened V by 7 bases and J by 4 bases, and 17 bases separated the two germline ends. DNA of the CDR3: TGTGCCAGCAAAGCGGGACAGGTTAATTACGAGCAGTACTTC. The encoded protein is CASKAGQVNYEQYF.

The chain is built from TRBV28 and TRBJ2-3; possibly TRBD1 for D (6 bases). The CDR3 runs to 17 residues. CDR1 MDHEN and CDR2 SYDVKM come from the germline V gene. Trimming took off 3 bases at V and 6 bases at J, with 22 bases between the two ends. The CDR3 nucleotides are TGTGCCAGCAGTTTGGGGCGCAGGGGAGTTCAGGCGGATACGCAGTATTTT. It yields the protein CASSLGRRGVQADTQYF.

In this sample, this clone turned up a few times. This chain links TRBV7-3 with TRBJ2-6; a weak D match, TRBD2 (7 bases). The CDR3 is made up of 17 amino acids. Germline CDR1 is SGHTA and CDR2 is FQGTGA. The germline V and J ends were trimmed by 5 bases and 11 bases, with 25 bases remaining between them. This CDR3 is CASSPKGRGGQPDVLTF. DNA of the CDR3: TGTGCCAGCAGCCCGAAAGGCAGGGGAGGGCAGCCAGACGTCCTGACTTTC.

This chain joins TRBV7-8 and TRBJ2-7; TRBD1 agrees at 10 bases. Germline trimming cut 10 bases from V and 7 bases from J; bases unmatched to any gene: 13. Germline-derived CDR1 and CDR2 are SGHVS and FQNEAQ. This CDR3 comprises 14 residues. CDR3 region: CATSRGQGSREQYF. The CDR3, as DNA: TGTGCCACCTCCCGGGGACAGGGGTCTCGGGAGCAGTACTTC.